Listed below are T cell receptor beta chains from one sample, sequenced in a study of blood T cell repertoires in COVID-19. This table comes from immunoSEQ multiplex PCR, and its TCRdb copy is limited to in-frame clones, with some not included. Of 120,000 or so clones listed, about 90% were seen once; the top ten hold under 30%. Sequenced sample: peripheral blood. The receptors here all came from a woman in her sixties or seventies with acute or convalescent COVID-19. Each CDR3 is given with its conserved first and last residue. The D gene is left open where the match is weak. Clone size appears in some rows only: once, few, many, or a class for an expanded clone.

v_call	d_call	j_call	clone_size	cdr3_nt	cdr3_aa
TRBV18	-	TRBJ2-2	-	TGTGCCAGCTCACCCGGCGGTTCCGGGGAGCTGTTTTTT	CASSPGGSGELFF
TRBV7-3	-	TRBJ1-1	-	TGTGCCAGCAGCCTTGGGAACAGGGAGACTGAAGCTTTCTTT	CASSLGNRETEAFF
TRBV7-9	TRBD1	TRBJ1-6	-	TGTGCCAGCAGCCCCGGGACAGGGAGGACACCCCTCCACTTT	CASSPGTGRTPLHF
TRBV9	-	TRBJ1-3	-	TGTGCCAGCAGCGTAGACGATAAGCGGGGGGGCTCTGGAAACACCATATATTTT	CASSVDDKRGGSGNTIYF
TRBV5-1	-	TRBJ1-6	-	TGCGCCAGCACCCTGGGAGGAGAAAATTCACCCCTCCACTTT	CASTLGGENSPLHF
TRBV28	TRBD1	TRBJ1-2	-	TGTGCCAGCAGGGGGACAGGGGTTGGGTATGGCTACACCTTC	CASRGTGVGYGYTF
TRBV28	-	TRBJ1-6	-	TGTGCCAGCAGTGGGAACAGGGACTATAATTCACCCCTCCACTTT	CASSGNRDYNSPLHF
TRBV10-1	TRBD1	TRBJ2-7	-	TGCGCCAGCAGTGATATGGGACAGGGGGACCACGAGCAGTACTTC	CASSDMGQGDHEQYF
TRBV7-2	TRBD1	TRBJ1-4	-	TGTGCCAGCAGCTTGGTACAGGGGGCTACTAATGAAAAACTGTTTTTT	CASSLVQGATNEKLFF
TRBV24-1	TRBD1	TRBJ2-7	-	TGTGCCACCAGTGATGATGGGTCCGGGACAGGCTACGAGCAGTACTTC	CATSDDGSGTGYEQYF
TRBV24-1	TRBD2	TRBJ2-5	-	TGTGCCACCAGTGATTTCCCACTAGCGGGGGGCCAAGAGACCCAGTACTTC	CATSDFPLAGGQETQYF
TRBV3-1/TRBV3-2	-	TRBJ1-5	once	TGTGCCAGCAGCCAAGGCAGGGAAAGCAATCAGCCCCAGCATTTT	CASSQGRESNQPQHF
TRBV28	-	TRBJ1-2	-	TGTGCCAGCAGTTTTTCACCGGCGGTCTCTGGCTACACCTTC	CASSFSPAVSGYTF
TRBV30	TRBD2	TRBJ2-3	-	TGTGCCTGGAACGGGGGGGTGGAGGATACGCAGTATTTT	CAWNGGVEDTQYF
TRBV5-1	TRBD1	TRBJ2-1	-	TGCGCCAGCAGCTTGGGTCAGGGGGTGTCCTACAATGAGCAGTTCTTC	CASSLGQGVSYNEQFF
TRBV5-4	TRBD1	TRBJ2-2	-	TGTGCCAGCAGACCGGGACAGGGGCGCACCGGGGAGCTGTTTTTT	CASRPGQGRTGELFF
TRBV5-4	TRBD1	TRBJ1-3	-	TGTGCCAGCAGCCCGGCGGGACAGCTAACCTCTGGAAACACCATATATTTT	CASSPAGQLTSGNTIYF
TRBV4-1	-	TRBJ1-6	-	TGCGCCAGCAGCCAAGGGCTCAATTCACCCCTCCACTTT	CASSQGLNSPLHF
TRBV3-1/TRBV3-2	-	TRBJ2-5	once	TGTGCCAGCAGCCGGGGGCCGATAACTCAAGAGACCCAGTACTTC	CASSRGPITQETQYF
TRBV19	-	TRBJ1-1	once	TGTGCCAGTAGTATAAGCAGGGATGCTGAAGCTTTCTTT	CASSISRDAEAFF
TRBV28	TRBD1	TRBJ2-1	-	TGTGCCACAGTAGGGTGGAACAGGGGATTCGATGAGCAGTTCTTC	CATVGWNRGFDEQFF
TRBV4-1	-	TRBJ1-3	-	TGCGCCAGCAGCCAAGGGACAAGCTCTGGAAACACCATATATTTT	CASSQGTSSGNTIYF
TRBV4-1	TRBD2	TRBJ2-5	-	TGCGCCAGCAGCCAGTGGGCTAGCGGGGGTCTAGAGACCCAGTACTTC	CASSQWASGGLETQYF
TRBV7-8	-	TRBJ1-5	-	TGTGCCAGCAGCTTAGATGGGGGGGGACCCTCCGCCACTCAGCCCCAGCATTTT	CASSLDGGGPSATQPQHF
TRBV30	-	TRBJ1-2	-	TGTGCCTGGAGTGTACAGGTTCGTCAGGATGGCTACACCTTC	CAWSVQVRQDGYTF
TRBV6-2/TRBV6-3	TRBD1	TRBJ1-2	-	TGTGCCAGCAGTACGATCGGCCGGGACAGCTATGGCTACACCTTC	CASSTIGRDSYGYTF
TRBV7-2	-	TRBJ1-4	-	TGTGCCCCCCCTCGAAAGGAGTTCGTTGCAACTAATGAAAAACTGTTTTTT	CAPPRKEFVATNEKLFF
TRBV7-9	TRBD1	TRBJ1-1	-	TGTGCCAGCAGCTTATCGGTGTTGGCAGGGGGCGCGAAGGACACTGAAGCTTTCTTT	CASSLSVLAGGAKDTEAFF
TRBV6-5	-	TRBJ1-5	few	TGTGCCAGCAGTTCCTCACCCAGTCAGCCCCAGCATTTT	CASSSSPSQPQHF
TRBV7-3	-	TRBJ2-3	-	TGTGCCAGCAGCTTGGACTCTTCAGATACGCAGTATTTT	CASSLDSSDTQYF
TRBV5-6	TRBD1	TRBJ2-5	-	TGTGCCAGCAGCTCGGACTCAAAACGGGACAGGCAAGAGACCCAGTACTTC	CASSSDSKRDRQETQYF
TRBV5-1	TRBD1	TRBJ2-3	-	TGCGCCAGCAGCCAGACGACAGGGGGCGCGGATACGCAGTATTTT	CASSQTTGGADTQYF
TRBV6-5	TRBD1	TRBJ2-7	-	TGTGCCAGCAGTTACGACAGGGGCACCTACGAGCAGTACTTC	CASSYDRGTYEQYF
TRBV6-5	-	TRBJ1-1	-	TGTGCCAGCAGTCGCGACGGGAACTCTGAAGCTTTCTTT	CASSRDGNSEAFF
TRBV3-1/TRBV3-2	TRBD1	TRBJ2-5	-	TGTGCCAGCAGCCAAGGTTGGACAGGCCAAGAGACCCAGTACTTC	CASSQGWTGQETQYF
TRBV29-1	TRBD1	TRBJ2-3	-	TGCAGCGTTGAAGATCCCGCCGGACAGGGCCCGACAGATACGCAGTATTTT	CSVEDPAGQGPTDTQYF
TRBV5-1	-	TRBJ2-1	once	TGCGCCAGCAGCCTCCAAGCTGGCAGGGCAAATGAGCAGTTCTTC	CASSLQAGRANEQFF